The 21 T cell receptor beta chains below all came from one sample that was sequenced in a study of CD8 T cells in Susac syndrome. Random hexamers served to reverse transcribe roughly 0.45 to 1 ug RNA. MiXCR, run by TCRdb on the immunoSEQ multiplex PCR reads, gives a single entry per CDR3 protein. This table has hundreds of thousands of distinct CDR3 sequences, 89% appearing once. The specimen sequenced was CD8+ T cells from PBMCs. The receptors originated from a human donor with multiple sclerosis.

The chain has TRBV12-3 or TRBV12-4 and TRBJ2-7; D might be TRBD1 (6 bases). The CDR3 is 15 residues long. V was shortened by 6 bases and J by 3 bases, with 18 bases between the two germline ends. The CDR3 sequence is CASRPPQGTIYEQYF. The CDR3 DNA reads as TGTGCCAGCAGGCCCCCACAGGGTACAATCTACGAGCAGTACTTC.

The V and J genes are TRBV19 and TRBJ2-2; 7 positions agree with TRBD1. The CDR3 is made up of 15 amino acids. Germline trimming cut 3 bases from V and 6 bases from J; bases unmatched to any gene: 7. The germline V gene has CDR1 LNHDA and CDR2 SQIVND (reference sequence). The CDR3 DNA follows: TGTGCCAGTAGTATCAAGGGGGCTCTTCCCGGGGAGCTGTTTTTT. Translation: CASSIKGALPGELFF.

The genes are TRBV20-1 and TRBJ1-5; the D gene is possibly TRBD1 (6 bases). Trimming removed 3 bases at V and 0 bases at J, with 36 bases between. The CDR3 loop spans 23 amino acids. Germline CDR1 and CDR2: DFQATT and SNEGSKA (reference sequence). The CDR3 nucleotides are TGCAGTGCTAGGAACAGGGATCTGCCCTGGGGGTTCCTCAATGCATATAGCAATCAGCCCCAGCATTTT. This encodes CSARNRDLPWGFLNAYSNQPQHF.

The chain has TRBV18 and TRBJ2-5; D remains ambiguous. Germline V gene lookup returns CDR1 KGHSH and CDR2 LQKENI. V was cut by 4 bases and J by 5 bases, with 17 bases left in between. CDR3 size: 15 residues. As DNA, the CDR3 is TGTGCCAGCTCACGAGGCAGTAGGACCCAGGAGACCCAGTACTTC. It codes for CASSRGSRTQETQYF.

The genes are TRBV9 and TRBJ2-1, with 10 bases aligning to TRBD2. The germline V gene encodes CDR1 SGDLS and CDR2 YYNGEE. V lost 0 bases, J lost 2 bases, and 5 bases stayed unmatched. This CDR3 region has 17 residues. CDR3 in amino acids: CASSVDETSGAYNEQFF. The DNA of the CDR3 is TGTGCCAGCAGCGTAGATGAAACTAGCGGGGCCTACAATGAGCAGTTCTTC.

This clonotype has only a few counts. V usage is TRBV19 and J usage is TRBJ2-7; D ambiguous. The CDR3 length is 11 residues. CDR1 and CDR2 from the germline V gene are LNHDA and SQIVND (reference sequence). V was clipped by 6 bases and J by 7 bases, with 10 bases between them. The CDR3 loop reads CASSHLGEQYF. CDR3 nucleotides: TGTGCCAGTAGCCATCTGGGGGAGCAGTACTTC.

J is TRBJ1-2 and V is TRBV2, with no clear D. This CDR3 has 17 amino acids. Trimming pared 7 bases from V and 6 bases from J, leaving 27 bases between. The V gene's germline CDR1 is SNHLY and CDR2 FYNNEI. As DNA, the CDR3 is TGTGCCAGCACCCCCGGGATGGTGGGCAGCGATCGGAATGGCTACACCTTC. Translating it yields CASTPGMVGSDRNGYTF.

The CDR3 DNA reads as TGTGCCAGCAGTTTGATAGGGGAGCCCCAGCATTTT. It codes for CASSLIGEPQHF. The genes are TRBV27 and TRBJ1-5; tentative D call: TRBD1 (5 bases). Per germline, CDR1 MNHEY and CDR2 SMNVEV (reference sequence). Trimming stripped 3 bases from V and 8 bases from J, with 8 bases between. This CDR3 is built from 12 residues.

The rearrangement uses TRBV9 and TRBJ1-1; D may be TRBD1 (5 bases). This CDR3 contains 15 residues. The V and J ends lost 6 bases and 0 bases respectively, with 15 bases between them. Germline-derived CDR1 and CDR2 are SGDLS and YYNGEE. CDR3 sequence reads: CASTRDGAMNTEAFF. CDR3 nucleotides: TGTGCCAGCACCCGAGACGGGGCCATGAACACTGAAGCTTTCTTT. Full variable domain (outside the CDR3, taken from reference TRBV9 and TRBJ1-1): DSGVTQTPKHLITATGQRVTLRCSPRSGDLSVYWYQQSLDQGLQFLIQYYNGEERAKGNILERFSAQQFPDLHSELNLSSLELGDSALYFCASTRDGAMNTEAFFGQGTRLTVV.

V usage is TRBV6-5 and J usage is TRBJ1-2; the match to TRBD1 covers 9 bases. The CDR3 is made up of 18 amino acids. Germline V gives CDR1 MNHEY, CDR2 SVGAGI. With V trimmed by 0 bases and J by 0 bases, 8 bases remained unmatched. For the CDR3, the DNA is TGTGCCAGCAGTTACTCGGGGGTACAGGGGGCTCCTAACTATGGCTACACCTTC. Translation gives CASSYSGVQGAPNYGYTF.

The genes are TRBV5-1 and TRBJ2-7; 10 bases are a match to TRBD2. Trimming removed 4 bases from V and 0 bases from J; junction bases left unmatched: 4. The CDR3 totals 15 residues. The V gene's germline CDR1 is SGHRS and CDR2 YFSETQ. This chain's CDR3 is CASSHSGGASYEQYF. The DNA for the CDR3 is TGCGCCAGCAGCCACAGCGGGGGGGCCTCCTACGAGCAGTACTTC.

The genes are TRBV25-1 and TRBJ2-2; D is unresolved. The CDR3 has 13 amino acids. V lost 7 bases and J 1 base, leaving 7 bases between the germline ends. In germline, CDR1 is MGHDK, CDR2 SYGVNS. CDR3 region: CASTKQNTGELFF. For the CDR3, the DNA is TGTGCCAGCACCAAGCAGAACACCGGGGAGCTGTTTTTT.

The CDR3 nucleotides are TGCGCCAGCAGCCAAGACGGGGAACGCTACACCTTC. Its translation is CASSQDGERYTF. The chain couples TRBV4-1 to TRBJ1-2; D remains unclear. The CDR3 spans 12 residues. CDR1 is MGHRA and CDR2 is YSYEKL in the germline V gene. V lost 0 bases, J lost 9 bases, and 8 bases lay in between.

This chain connects TRBV9 to TRBJ2-7; D uncertain. CDR1 is SGDLS and CDR2 is YYNGEE in the germline V gene. The V end lost 0 bases, the J end lost 3 bases, and 7 bases lay between the germline ends. CDR3 length: 13 residues. The CDR3 bases are TGTGCCAGCAGCGTAGGTAGTATCTACGAGCAGTACTTC. Protein sequence: CASSVGSIYEQYF.

The genes are TRBV7-2 and TRBJ1-4; TRBD1 agrees at 7 bases. The CDR3 is 15 residues long. Germline CDR1 reads SGHTA; CDR2 reads FQGNSA. The ends lost 4 bases at V and 8 bases at J; junction bases unmatched: 10. The CDR3 loop reads CASSWSTGAGEKLFF. CDR3 nucleotide sequence: TGTGCCAGCAGCTGGAGCACAGGGGCAGGGGAAAAACTGTTTTTT.

This clonotype has more than one count but fewer than ten. The rearrangement joins TRBV2 to TRBJ1-1; D gene ambiguous. The V gene's germline CDR1 is SNHLY and CDR2 FYNNEI. This CDR3 is 12 amino acids long. With 3 bases removed from V and 0 bases from J, the gap between germline ends came to 2 bases. The CDR3: CASSELNTEAFF. The CDR3 DNA reads as TGTGCCAGCAGTGAGCTGAACACTGAAGCTTTCTTT.

The chain carries TRBV4-3 and TRBJ2-5; 9 bases match TRBD1. The CDR3 loop spans 18 amino acids. The junction had 15 bases not matched to a gene; V was cut back by 3 bases and J by 4 bases. Germline CDR1 is LGHNA and CDR2 is YSLEER. CDR3 protein: CASSQGPGQGPVLETQYF. In DNA form, the CDR3 reads TGCGCCAGCAGCCAGGGACCGGGACAGGGACCAGTCCTAGAGACCCAGTACTTC.

A remark on this clonotype: Mismatch with germline at one junction end may stem from a read error. The chain uses TRBV7-7 and TRBJ2-7; D is possibly TRBD1 (6 bases). Per the germline V gene, CDR1 is SSHAT and CDR2 is FNYEAQ (reference sequence). The CDR3 runs 15 residues. The CDR3 region is CASSLGTGIGYEQYF. The CDR3 DNA follows: TGTGCTAGCAGCTTGGGTACAGGGATAGGCTACGAGCAGTACTTC.

This chain connects TRBV12-3 or TRBV12-4 to TRBJ2-5; 8 positions agree with TRBD1. V lost 0 bases to trimming and J lost 5 bases; unmatched junction nucleotides: 8. The CDR3 extends over 16 amino acids. CDR3: CASSLAPQGAGETQYF. The CDR3 DNA reads TGTGCCAGCAGTTTAGCGCCCCAGGGGGCTGGGGAGACCCAGTACTTC.

The chain combines TRBV4-1 with TRBJ1-3; D is ambiguous. CDR3 length: 12 amino acids. Germline-derived CDR1 and CDR2 are MGHRA and YSYEKL. Trimming pared 4 bases from V and 6 bases from J, leaving 7 bases between. CDR3 nucleotide sequence: TGCGCCAGCAGCCGAGACCTAAACACCATATATTTT. It yields the protein CASSRDLNTIYF.

The rearrangement uses TRBV24-1 and TRBJ2-1; a possible D gene is TRBD2 (5 bases). Trimming took off 5 bases at V and 0 bases at J, with 10 bases between the two ends. From germline, CDR1 is KGHDR and CDR2 SFDVKD. The CDR3 contains 15 residues. The CDR3 loop reads CATSVSGSSYNEQFF. In DNA, the CDR3 is TGTGCCACCAGTGTCTCTGGGAGCTCCTACAATGAGCAGTTCTTC.